This T cell receptor (beta chain) was obtained from a study of PD-L1 blockade in urothelial cancer listed by TCRdb under 2017. Concerning the study at large: All patients started therapy around 2014 and received atezolizumab 1,200 mg intravenously every 3 weeks. About 85% of the roughly 29 patients were identified as males with urothelial cancer of bladder origin, and a prior smoking history was reported by 18 of 29 patients. Patients had an ECOG performance status of 0 or 1 and had received between 0 and 3 prior chemotherapy regimens. Blood samples were analyzed at 3 weeks after treatment start (second dose) and at 6 weeks after treatment start. Blood samples gave median yields of about 140,000 T cells and over 80,000 unique TCRs, along with a median clonality of 0.080. An exploratory multi-omic analysis was conducted of the somatic, immune and clinical correlates of response to PD-L1 blockade with atezolizumab in urothelial cancer. Pretreatment tumor samples, along with matched peripheral blood serially collected before and after atezolizumab treatment, were subjected to TCR sequencing. Durable clinical benefit was defined as a progression-free survival longer than 6 months, and TCR features were additionally tested against progression-free survival and overall survival. Whole exome sequencing and RNA sequencing of pretreatment tumors were performed alongside TCR sequencing in the same patients. Ten or so patients reached durable clinical benefit, while fewer than 25 patients did not. Twenty-nine patients had pretreatment blood TCR-seq, roughly 25 had at least one posttreatment blood collection, and roughly 25 had tumor TCR-seq.

General findings and caveats noted by the study authors: Small sample size (n of about 30) and many exploratory analyses mean the results are intended to be hypothesis-generating. A pretreatment peripheral blood TCR clonality below the median was linked to improved progression-free and overall survival. Patients with durable benefit showed greater expansion of tumor-associated TCR clones in peripheral blood 3 weeks after starting treatment (n of about 20, p = 0.022).

The sample's time point label, decoded: pretreatment peripheral blood. The cohort comprised 30 or so patients with locally advanced or metastatic urothelial carcinoma treated at Memorial Sloan Kettering on a trial protocol. Peripheral blood mononuclear cells were collected pretreatment and during treatment, with between 1 and 8 total time points obtained per patient. The Qiagen DNeasy Blood extraction kit was used to purify genomic DNA from total PBMCs and from tumor samples. PBMCs were collected pretreatment and during treatment, and were isolated and stored as previously described. Counted from cysteine to phenylalanine, this CDR3 has 15 amino acids. Only the CDR3 portion is preserved as DNA: 45 bases, with reading frame beginning at the first base. Germline trimming amounts to 1 base on V and 5 bases on J, with 7 as the count of junction bases outside the gene matches. Taken from the germline V gene (reference sequence), the CDR1 and CDR2 loops are MNHEY and SMNVEV.

To estimate absolute template abundance from read counts, synthetic TCR analog templates were spiked into each PCR. The immunoSEQ assay used bias-controlled V and J gene primers to amplify TCRbeta CDR3 regions from genomic DNA. Sequencing of rearranged TCRbeta segments was done at approximately 20X coverage. Concerning the study's data processing: Sequencing errors were corrected by clustering and CDR3s were annotated against IMGT to assign V, D and J genes. Downstream analyses used only productive TCRbeta rearrangements, leaving out any out-of-frame or stop-codon sequences. Clonality was computed as one minus Shannon entropy normalized by the log of the number of unique productive sequences. Fisher's exact test with Benjamini-Hochberg correction, at a threshold of adjusted p below 0.01, was used to find clones that differed between time points or between blood and tumor. What TCRdb holds here is the immuneACCESS table cut down to in-frame rearrangements. Part of the clones is not present; checked against another copy, under half of the missing clones reflect an unresolved V gene, and the others are unexplained. D and trimming come from the DNA, and the V and J calls and clone size come from that table. The sample includes 70,000 to 100,000 clones, with roughly 84% observed a single time. The biggest ten clones account for approximately 2.1% of the sample.

To note about this clone: Its antigen specificity is not known. Nothing much larger sits one base from this clone, and base qualities are not available.

Material: PBMCs, obtained around atezolizumab (anti-PD-L1) treatment. The source is a man aged 55 to 70 with urothelial cancer. The chain is encoded by TRBV27 joined to TRBJ1-1; 7 bases in the junction line up with TRBD1. The bases are TGTGCCAGCAGTTTATTGTCAGGGGGGAAAACTGAAGCTTTCTTT. Its amino acids are CASSLLSGGKTEAFF.